This TCR beta chain was identified during a study of human T cells and chemical hapten exposure. General observations from the study: With regard to DPC sensitization, TCRs above 1 in 1000 frequency did not change.

Remarks on this clonotype: The antigen remains undetermined.

What the library attached to individual cDNA molecules were unique molecular identifiers. TCRdb reprocessed the RACE reads with MiXCR, giving one entry per CDR3 protein. In the table there are around 99,000 distinct CDR3 sequences, approximately 11% of which are singletons. The V end was cut by 5 bases, the J end by 4 bases, with 15 bases between. The germline gives CDR1 DFQATT, CDR2 SNEGSKA (reference sequence). CDR3 size: 14 residues. Sample time point: patch test 2, 6 weeks after DPC sensitization. Sample treatment: therapeutic diphenylcyclopropenone sensitization with weekly scalp DPC. Donors were 18 to 70-year-old alopecia patients suitable for DPC. Total RNA came from unfractionated whole blood.

The receptor was isolated from a man aged 35 to 55 with alopecia areata. Some clones in this sample may be carry-over from other donors' samples. The chain uses TRBV20-1 and TRBJ2-1, with a weak D call TRBD1 (6 bases). Sample: whole blood, taken in connection with sensitization to the hapten diphenylcyclopropenone (DPC). The CDR3 loop reads CSAAQGMGYNEQFF. The CDR3 nucleotides read TGCAGTGCTGCACAGGGCATGGGGTACAATGAGCAGTTCTTC.